This T cell receptor (beta chain) came from a study of chemoradiotherapy in HPV16-positive cancers. Libraries were prepared by immunoSEQ multiplex PCR; TCRdb keeps only in-frame clonotypes and omits some of them. The sample has 7,000 or so clones; roughly 89% are singletons. The ends were cut back, 6 bases at V and 5 bases at J, with 10 bases in the middle. Germline V lookup: CDR1 LNHDA, CDR2 SQIVND (reference sequence). The CDR3 is 12 residues long. On this clone: No antigen is known for it.

The study, taken as a whole, reports: Functional assays defining HPV-specific T cells used only a couple of HPV16-positive patients. Candidate HPV-specific clones and E7-related TCR motifs grew in tumor during treatment. Better recurrence-free survival went with HPV-responsive T-cell expansion in HPV16-positive patients.

The chain joins TRBV19 to TRBJ1-1; D is undetermined. The sequence came from a human donor with HPV-associated anogenital cancer. This sample was obtained from a patient who underwent chemoradiotherapy. CDR3 loop: CASSSGWTEAFF. The CDR3 nucleotides are TGTGCCAGTAGCTCGGGGTGGACTGAAGCTTTCTTT. Variable domain in full (rest from reference TRBV19 and TRBJ1-1): DGGITQSPKYLFRKEGQNVTLSCEQNLNHDAMYWYRQDPGQGLRLIYYSQIVNDFQKGDIAEGYSVSREKKESFPLTVTSAQKNPTAFYLCASSSGWTEAFFGQGTRLTVV.